The present entry profiles one TCR beta chain with its context. The sample belongs to a study of blood T cell repertoires in COVID-19. Sequencing was performed with immunoSEQ multiplex PCR; in TCRdb, only in-frame clones are kept and a portion is missing. This sample has around 170,000 clones, with approximately 90% found just once. The CDR3 runs to 16 residues. V shed 6 bases, J shed 1 base, and the junction held 8 bases outside the gene matches. Germline V gives CDR1 SQVTM, CDR2 ANQGSEA. This sequence joins TRBV29-1 and TRBJ1-5; TRBD1 aligns across 11 bases. The TCR originated in a man between 60 and 70 years old with acute or convalescent COVID-19. Sequencing used peripheral blood. The CDR3 region has the DNA TGCAGCGTGGCCGGGACAGGGGGGGGGAGCAATCAGCCCCAGCATTTT. Residues: CSVAGTGGGSNQPQHF. Complete variable domain (other parts from reference TRBV29-1 and TRBJ1-5): SAVISQKPSRDICQRGTSLTIQCQVDSQVTMMFWYRQQPGQSLTLIATANQGSEATYESGFVIDKFPISRPNLTFSTLTVSNMSPEDSSIYLCSVAGTGGGSNQPQHFGDGTRLSIL.